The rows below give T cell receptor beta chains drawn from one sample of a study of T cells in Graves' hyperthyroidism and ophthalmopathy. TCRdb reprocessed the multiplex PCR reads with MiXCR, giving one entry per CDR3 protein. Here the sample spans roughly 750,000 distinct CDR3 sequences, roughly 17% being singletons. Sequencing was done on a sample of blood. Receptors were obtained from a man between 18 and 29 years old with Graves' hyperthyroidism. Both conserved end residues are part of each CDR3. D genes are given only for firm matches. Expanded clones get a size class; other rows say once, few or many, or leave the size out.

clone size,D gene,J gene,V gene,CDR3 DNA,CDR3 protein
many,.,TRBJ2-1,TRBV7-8,TGTGCCAGCAGCTTAGTCACAGCGGTCACCTACAATGAGCAGTTCTTC,CASSLVTAVTYNEQFF
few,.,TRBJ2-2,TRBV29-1,TGCAGCGTTGGCAGGGTAGATACCGGGGAGCTGTTTTTT,CSVGRVDTGELFF
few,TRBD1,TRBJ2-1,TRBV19,TGTGCCAGTAGCGACCCGGGACAGGTCAACAATGAGCAGTTCTTC,CASSDPGQVNNEQFF
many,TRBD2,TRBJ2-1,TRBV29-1,TGCAGCGTTGAAGATCGGGCTAGCGGGATGTATGAGCAGTTCTTC,CSVEDRASGMYEQFF
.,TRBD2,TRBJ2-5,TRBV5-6,TGTGCCAGCAGCTTGGTTCTTAGCGGGAGTTTAGGGGAGACCCAGTACTTC,CASSLVLSGSLGETQYF
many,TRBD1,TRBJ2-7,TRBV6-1,TGTGCCAGCAGGCCCGGGACAGGGTTGACCTACGAGCAGTACTTC,CASRPGTGLTYEQYF
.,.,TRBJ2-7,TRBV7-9,TGTGCCAGCAGCCGGGGACTGACCTACGAGCAGTACTTC,CASSRGLTYEQYF
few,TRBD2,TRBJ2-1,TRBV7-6,TGTGCCAGCAGCGTGGGCCTAGCGGCCTCCGGGCTGTTCTTC,CASSVGLAASGLFF
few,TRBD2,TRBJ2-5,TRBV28,TGTGCCAGCAGTCCTCGCCCGGGACTAGCGGTCCAAGAGACCCAGTACTTC,CASSPRPGLAVQETQYF
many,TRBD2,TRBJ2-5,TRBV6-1,TGTGCCAGCAGTTACCTCGCTAGCGGGAGAGGGCTAGAGACCCAGTACTTC,CASSYLASGRGLETQYF
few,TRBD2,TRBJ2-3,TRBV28,TGTGCCATTCGTCCGGGAGGATACACAGATACGCAGTATTTT,CAIRPGGYTDTQYF
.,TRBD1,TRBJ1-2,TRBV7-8,TGTGCCAGCAGTCTGACAGGGGGTATTGGCTACACCTTC,CASSLTGGIGYTF
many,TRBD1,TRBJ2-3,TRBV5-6,TGTGCCAGCAGCATCGGACAGGGCAACACAGATACGCAGTATTTT,CASSIGQGNTDTQYF
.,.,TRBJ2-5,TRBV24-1,TGTGCCACCAGTGACCCACGGGGGATTCAAGAGACCCAGTACTTC,CATSDPRGIQETQYF
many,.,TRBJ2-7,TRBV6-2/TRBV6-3,TGTGCCAGCAGCCCAGCCCCGCCAGGGTTTTCCTACGAGCAGTACTTC,CASSPAPPGFSYEQYF
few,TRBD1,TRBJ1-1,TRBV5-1,TGCGCCAGCAGCTTTATGACAGGGAGCACTGAAGCTTTCTTT,CASSFMTGSTEAFF